This T cell receptor beta chain appears in the sequencing data of a study of cytomegalovirus exposure and HLA in healthy donors. This clone was detected only once. Its cognate antigen is unknown. Study results and caveats: The study recorded 160 or so TCR beta chains that were cytomegalovirus-associated. Diagnosis of cytomegalovirus status made by the classifier reportedly showed high specificity and sensitivity.

Clones were read by immunoSEQ multiplex PCR, and TCRdb kept only the in-frame ones, dropping some. The sample holds over 150,000 clones, about 86% seen once. Deletions cut 6 bases from V and 3 bases from J, with 12 bases between. Looked up from germline, CDR1 is MGHDK and CDR2 is SYGVNS. The CDR3 has 13 residues. This chain links TRBV25-1 with TRBJ2-7; D not resolved. Sequencing input: PBMCs. This TCR came from a human donor in good health. CDR3 nucleotide sequence: TGTGCCAGCAGCGACTCGCTAGACTACGAGCAGTACTTC. Amino acids: CASSDSLDYEQYF.